The entry below describes one T cell receptor (beta chain). TCRdb keeps only in-frame clones here, not all; method: immunoSEQ multiplex PCR. The repertoire has about 980,000 clones, more than 75% of them found once; the top ten carry about 1.5%. This specimen belongs to a study of shared clonotypes between healthy human individuals. The V gene's germline CDR1 is MDHEN and CDR2 SYDVKM. The CDR3 extends over 16 amino acids. V lost 2 bases to trimming and J lost 7 bases, with 17 bases between them. Splitting of CD4+ cells produced CD45RA+ naive and CD45RA-negative memory subsets. This TCR came from a man aged 18-30 years in good health. This chain connects TRBV28 to TRBJ2-2; perhaps TRBD2 as D (7 bases). Sequenced sample: memory CD4+ T cells sorted from blood. Subset defined: CD45RA-negative fraction. The CDR3 sequence: CASSLVGRGAHGELFF. The CDR3 nucleotides are TGTGCCAGCAGTTTAGTGGGTCGGGGGGCCCACGGGGAGCTGTTTTTT.